This TCR beta chain came from a study of human CD8 memory T cell subsets. The study classified TPEX cells as CCR7+ PD-1+ TIGIT+ early memory CD8+ T cells bearing exhausted-like traits. Buffy coats from healthy donors yielded the PBMC. It was UMI-labeled 5' RACE by which the TCR beta libraries were made. TCRdb re-called the 5' RACE reads and catalogs CDR3 proteins one per entry, DNA excluded. The listing contains thousands of distinct CDR3 sequences. CDR1 SGHRS and CDR2 YFSETQ come from the germline V gene. This CDR3 comprises 15 residues. This chain links TRBV5-1 with TRBJ2-7. Sequencing input: CD8+ T cells from PBMCs. The sequence was collected from a human donor in good health. The CDR3 here is CASSLASGSPYEQYF.